The 23 T cell receptor beta chains given below trace back to one sample, sequenced in a study of CD8 T cells in Susac syndrome (dated by TCRdb to about 2019). The method behind the library was the immunoSEQ multiplex PCR assay. RNA was extracted using the RNeasy kit, and roughly 0.45 to 1 microgram was reverse transcribed with random hexamers. TCRdb trimmed public reads at Q25 via fastp, called clones via MiXCR and kept in-frame beta chains. Each CDR3 protein gets just one entry, which takes the most common genes and DNA from the rows behind it. The sample has hundreds of thousands of distinct CDR3 sequences on record, 90% to 96% of them singletons. The ten largest clones take up about 0.095% of the sample. The sample was CD4+ T cells from PBMCs. Source of these receptors: a human donor with Susac syndrome.

CDR3 in amino acids: CASSSDTEAFF. CDR3 DNA sequence: TGCGCCAGCAGCTCCGACACTGAAGCTTTCTTT. The V call is TRBV5-1, the J call TRBJ1-1; D gene ambiguous. Germline V gives CDR1 SGHRS, CDR2 YFSETQ. The V gene lost 3 bases and the J gene lost 3 bases, with 3 bases spanning the gap. The CDR3 runs to 11 residues. Looking up the rest from reference TRBV5-1 and TRBJ1-1 gives the full variable domain: KAGVTQTPRYLIKTRGQQVTLSCSPISGHRSVSWYQQTPGQGLQFLFEYFSETQRNKGNFPGRFSGRQFSNSRSEMNVSTLELGDSALYLCASSSDTEAFFGQGTRLTVV.

The V call is TRBV12-3 or TRBV12-4, the J call TRBJ2-6, with D hard to call. This CDR3 comprises 15 residues. Trimming cost V 3 bases and J 3 bases, with 9 bases left between them. In DNA form, the CDR3 reads TGTGCCAGCAGTTTGGGCAGTCTTGGGGCCAACGTCCTGACTTTC. It translates to CASSLGSLGANVLTF.

This clonotype was recorded once. This chain connects TRBV19 to TRBJ1-1, with unresolved D. Germline-derived CDR1 and CDR2 are LNHDA and SQIVND (reference sequence). CDR3 length equals 14 residues. V lost 1 base to trimming and J lost 0 bases, with 6 bases between them. CDR3 sequence reads: CASSIARLNTEAFF. The CDR3 region has the DNA TGTGCCAGTAGTATAGCCAGACTGAACACTGAAGCTTTCTTT.

The CDR3 is CASSPGTGKDKDTQYF. CDR3 nucleotide sequence: TGTGCCAGCAGCCCCGGGACAGGGAAAGACAAAGATACGCAGTATTTT. The chain combines TRBV5-8 with TRBJ2-3; 9 bases line up with TRBD1. This CDR3 has 16 amino acids. The germline V gene encodes CDR1 SGHTS and CDR2 YDEGEE. V shed 4 bases and J 5 bases; nucleotides not matched to a gene: 11. Complete variable domain (other parts from reference TRBV5-8 and TRBJ2-3): EAGVTQSPTHLIKTRGQQATLRCSPISGHTSVYWYQQALGLGLQFLLWYDEGEERNRGNFPPRFSGRQFPNYSSELNVNALELEDSALYLCASSPGTGKDKDTQYFGPGTRLTVL.

The V gene is TRBV9, the J gene TRBJ2-7; the D call may be TRBD1 or TRBD2 (5 bases each). V lost 1 base to trimming and J lost 2 bases, with 13 bases between them. This CDR3 is built from 15 residues. Germline V gene lookup returns CDR1 SGDLS and CDR2 YYNGEE. The CDR3 reads CASSVSTGTTYEQYF. CDR3 bases: TGTGCCAGCAGCGTAAGTACCGGGACCACCTACGAGCAGTACTTC.

The V call is TRBV7-9, the J call TRBJ1-3; D not resolved. CDR3 length: 15 amino acids. Looked up from germline, CDR1 is SEHNR and CDR2 is FQNEAQ (reference sequence). V lost 1 base and J 5 bases, leaving 12 bases between the germline ends. The CDR3 is CASSLEKTGRNTIYF. The CDR3 DNA sequence: TGTGCCAGCAGCTTAGAAAAGACGGGCAGAAACACCATATATTTT.

This chain connects TRBV7-6 to TRBJ2-1; D is unclear. The CDR3 covers 12 residues. Trimming took off 5 bases at V and 16 bases at J, with 18 bases between the two ends. Germline CDR1 reads SGHVS; CDR2 reads FNYEAQ. The CDR3 region is CASSTYNVSQFF. CDR3 nucleotide sequence: TGTGCCAGCAGCACGTACAACGTTTCGCAATTCTTC.

This chain connects TRBV3-1 to TRBJ2-1; D possibly corresponds to TRBD2 (5 bases). The CDR3 is made up of 16 amino acids. The V gene lost 1 base and the J gene lost 1 base, with 11 bases spanning the gap. In germline, CDR1 is LGHDT, CDR2 YNNKEL (reference sequence). CDR3 sequence reads: CASSQVVGVSYNEQFF. DNA for the CDR3: TGTGCCAGCAGCCAAGTCGTGGGAGTGTCCTACAATGAGCAGTTCTTC.

The V gene is TRBV4-1, the J gene TRBJ1-1, with D hard to call. Germline loops: CDR1 MGHRA, CDR2 YSYEKL. Trimming removed 1 base from V and 1 base from J, with 13 bases in between. This CDR3 region has 16 residues. For the CDR3, the DNA is TGCGCCAGCAGCCAAGTATCTAGCAGACGGAACACTGAAGCTTTCTTT. It encodes CASSQVSSRRNTEAFF.

This chain joins TRBV6-5 and TRBJ2-7; maybe TRBD1 (6 bases). Germline CDR1 MNHEY, CDR2 SVGAGI. The CDR3 is made up of 12 amino acids. Deletions cut 6 bases from V and 4 bases from J, with 10 bases between. The CDR3 DNA follows: TGTGCCAGCAGGAAACAGGGATACGAGCAGTACTTC. This encodes CASRKQGYEQYF.

The chain carries TRBV3-1 and TRBJ2-3, with a tentative D call TRBD1 (6 bases). This CDR3 comprises 15 residues. V was shortened by 3 bases and J by 4 bases, with 14 bases between the two germline ends. The germline V gene has CDR1 LGHDT and CDR2 YNNKEL (reference sequence). CDR3 in amino acids: CASSHLRDTSDTQYF. As DNA, the CDR3 is TGTGCCAGCAGCCATTTAAGGGACACCTCAGATACGCAGTATTTT.

Note on this clonotype: One end of the junction does not line up with germline, which may come from a read error. The chain combines TRBV7-7 with TRBJ2-3, with unresolved D. This CDR3 region has 17 residues. Germline assignment: CDR1 SSHAT and CDR2 FNYEAQ (reference sequence). The CDR3 nucleotides are TGTGCTAGCAGCCCCAGTGCTGGGGTTCCAATGGGGGATACGCAGTATTTT. It codes for CASSPSAGVPMGDTQYF.

This clonotype showed up just once. The chain couples TRBV12-3 or TRBV12-4 to TRBJ2-3, with D possibly TRBD2 on 6 matching bases. V lost 7 bases to trimming and J lost 5 bases, with 7 bases between them. The CDR3 loop spans 11 amino acids. The CDR3 nucleotides read TGTGCCAGCAAAGCGGGAGATACGCAGTATTTT. This translates into CASKAGDTQYF.

As DNA, the CDR3 is TGTGCCAGCAGCGTAGAATCTCGGGACACGGCCTTGATCACTGAAGCTTTCTTT. Its translation is CASSVESRDTALITEAFF. The chain is built from TRBV9 and TRBJ1-1, with a weak D call TRBD1 (6 bases). This CDR3 region has 18 residues. CDR1 and CDR2 from the germline V gene are SGDLS and YYNGEE. V lost 0 bases to trimming and J lost 4 bases, with 22 bases between them.

This chain joins TRBV27 and TRBJ2-7; D perhaps matches TRBD1 (6 bases). Germline CDR1 MNHEY, CDR2 SMNVEV (reference sequence). V was shortened by 1 base and J by 2 bases, with 12 bases between the two germline ends. This CDR3 region has 15 residues. DNA of the CDR3: TGTGCCAGCAGTTTATACCGGGACACTGCCTACGAGCAGTACTTC. Amino acids: CASSLYRDTAYEQYF.

The chain couples TRBV2 to TRBJ2-7; no definite D call. V lost 7 bases and J 3 bases, leaving 7 bases between the germline ends. The CDR3 runs 11 residues. The germline CDR1 and CDR2 sequences are SNHLY and FYNNEI. The CDR3 sequence is CASIYLYEQYF. CDR3 DNA: TGTGCCAGCATTTATCTCTACGAGCAGTACTTC.

The J gene is TRBJ2-5, the V gene TRBV2; tentatively, D is TRBD1 or TRBD2 (5 bases each). V lost 8 bases, J lost 7 bases, and 14 bases lay in between. CDR3 length: 12 amino acids. Germline V CDR1 and CDR2: SNHLY, FYNNEI. CDR3 amino acids: CASGGSHPTQYF. Written as DNA, the CDR3 is TGTGCCAGCGGGGGAAGTCATCCGACCCAGTACTTC.

The chain is built from TRBV7-9 and TRBJ1-2, with 7 bases fitting TRBD1. There are 14 residues in the CDR3. Germline lookup yields CDR1 SEHNR and CDR2 FQNEAQ (reference sequence). J gave up 4 bases and V 6 bases, and 8 bases lay outside the gene matches. The CDR3 DNA is TGTGCCAGCAGTTTACCGACAGGGACCTATGGCTACACCTTC. It is translated as CASSLPTGTYGYTF.

This chain links TRBV12-3 or TRBV12-4 with TRBJ1-3; D gene ambiguous. Trimming stripped 6 bases from V and 0 bases from J, with 15 bases between. The CDR3 is 16 amino acids. The CDR3 loop reads CASSLNGEGSGNTIYF. The CDR3 bases are TGTGCCAGCAGCCTTAACGGGGAGGGCTCTGGAAACACCATATATTTT.

The chain employs TRBV29-1 and TRBJ1-2; weak D call: TRBD1 (5 bases). The CDR3 length is 12 residues. CDR1 is SQVTM, CDR2 ANQGSEA, per germline. Trimming took off 4 bases at V and 4 bases at J, with 10 bases between the two ends. The CDR3 protein is CSVVWQGYGYTF. As DNA, the CDR3 is TGCAGCGTTGTCTGGCAGGGCTATGGCTACACCTTC.

V and J are TRBV24-1 and TRBJ2-1, with unresolved D. CDR3 size: 16 residues. Germline assignment: CDR1 KGHDR and CDR2 SFDVKD. Trimming left V 1 base short and J 3 bases short, with 12 bases between. The CDR3, as DNA: TGTGCCACCAGTGATTTTGGTGCCGATAACTACAATGAGCAGTTCTTC. The encoded protein is CATSDFGADNYNEQFF.

This chain connects TRBV3-1 to TRBJ2-2; no clear D. Deletions cut 1 base from V and 3 bases from J, with 9 bases between. Germline lookup yields CDR1 LGHDT and CDR2 YNNKEL (reference sequence). The CDR3 loop spans 15 amino acids. The CDR3 sequence is CASSQVIGDTGELFF. The CDR3 DNA follows: TGTGCCAGCAGCCAAGTGATTGGCGACACCGGGGAGCTGTTTTTT.

The rearrangement links TRBV5-6 to TRBJ2-1; no definite D call. V was trimmed by 4 bases and J by 0 bases, leaving 8 bases between them. In germline, CDR1 is SGHDT, CDR2 YYEEEE. This CDR3 has 14 amino acids. DNA for the CDR3: TGTGCCAGCAGCCTCCTCCGCTCCTACAATGAGCAGTTCTTC. Its translation: CASSLLRSYNEQFF.